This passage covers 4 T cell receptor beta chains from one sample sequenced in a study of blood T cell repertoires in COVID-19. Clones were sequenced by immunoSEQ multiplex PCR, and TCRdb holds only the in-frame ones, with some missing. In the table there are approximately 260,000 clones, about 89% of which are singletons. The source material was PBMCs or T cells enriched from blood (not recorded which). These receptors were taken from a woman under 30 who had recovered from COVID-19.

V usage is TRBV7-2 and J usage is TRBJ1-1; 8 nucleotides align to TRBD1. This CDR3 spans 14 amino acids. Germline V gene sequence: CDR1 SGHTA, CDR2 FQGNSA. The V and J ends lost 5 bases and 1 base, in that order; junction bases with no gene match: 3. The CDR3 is CASSRTGTNTEAFF. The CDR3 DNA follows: TGTGCCAGCAGCAGGACAGGGACGAACACTGAAGCTTTCTTT.

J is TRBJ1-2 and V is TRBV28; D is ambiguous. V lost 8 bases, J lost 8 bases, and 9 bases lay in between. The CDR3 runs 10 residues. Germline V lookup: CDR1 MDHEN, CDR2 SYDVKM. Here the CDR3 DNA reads TGTGCCAGCCGTCAGTTCGGCTACACCTTC. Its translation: CASRQFGYTF.

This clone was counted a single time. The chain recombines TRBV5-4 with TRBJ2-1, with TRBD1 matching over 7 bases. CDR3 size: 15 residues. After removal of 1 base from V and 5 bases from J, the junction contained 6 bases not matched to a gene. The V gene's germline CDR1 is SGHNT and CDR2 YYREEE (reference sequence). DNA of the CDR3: TGTGCCAGCAGCTTGAGGACAGGTACGGACAATGAGCAGTTCTTC. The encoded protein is CASSLRTGTDNEQFF. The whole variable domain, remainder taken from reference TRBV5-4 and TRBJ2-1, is ETGVTQSPTHLIKTRGQQVTLRCSSQSGHNTVSWYQQALGQGPQFIFQYYREEENGRGNFPPRFSGLQFPNYSSELNVNALELDDSALYLCASSLRTGTDNEQFFGPGTRLTVL.

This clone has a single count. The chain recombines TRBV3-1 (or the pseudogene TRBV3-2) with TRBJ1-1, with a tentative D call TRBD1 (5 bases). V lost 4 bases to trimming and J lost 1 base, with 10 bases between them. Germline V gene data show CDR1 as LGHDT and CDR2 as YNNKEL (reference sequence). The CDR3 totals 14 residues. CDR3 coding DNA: TGTGCCAGCAGCCGAATAACAGGGAACACTGAAGCTTTCTTT. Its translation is CASSRITGNTEAFF.